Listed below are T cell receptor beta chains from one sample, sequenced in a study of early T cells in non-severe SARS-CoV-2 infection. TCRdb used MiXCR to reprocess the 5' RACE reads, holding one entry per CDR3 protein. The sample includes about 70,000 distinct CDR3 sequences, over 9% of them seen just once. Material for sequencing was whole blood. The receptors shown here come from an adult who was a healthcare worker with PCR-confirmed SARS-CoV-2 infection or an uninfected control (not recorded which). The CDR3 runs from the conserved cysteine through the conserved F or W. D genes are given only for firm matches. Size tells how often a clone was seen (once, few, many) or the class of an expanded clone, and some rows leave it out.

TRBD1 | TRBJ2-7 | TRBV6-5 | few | CASSYRPPGQEDPYEQYF | TGTGCCAGCAGTTATCGTCCCCCGGGACAGGAGGATCCCTACGAGCAGTACTTC
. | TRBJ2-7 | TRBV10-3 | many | CAISGDKYSYEQYF | TGTGCCATCAGTGGGGACAAATACTCCTACGAGCAGTACTTC
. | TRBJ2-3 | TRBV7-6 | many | CASSLRGTGTDTQYF | TGTGCCAGCAGCTTAAGGGGGACGGGCACAGATACGCAGTATTTT
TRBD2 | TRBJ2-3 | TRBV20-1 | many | CSASVLAGGSTDTQYF | TGCAGTGCTAGTGTACTAGCGGGGGGGAGCACAGATACGCAGTATTTT
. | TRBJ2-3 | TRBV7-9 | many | CASNNLLSTDTQYF | TGTGCCAGCAACAACCTCCTAAGCACAGATACGCAGTATTTT
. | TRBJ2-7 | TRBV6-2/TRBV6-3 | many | CASSYSTEKPTYEQYF | TGTGCCAGCAGTTACTCGACGGAAAAACCCACCTACGAGCAGTACTTC
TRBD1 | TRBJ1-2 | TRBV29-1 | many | CSVRRDSNNYGYTF | TGCAGCGTTAGGAGGGACAGCAATAACTATGGCTACACCTTC
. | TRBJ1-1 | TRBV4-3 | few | CASSGNRVGTEAFF | TGCGCCAGCAGCGGGAACAGAGTCGGTACTGAAGCTTTCTTT
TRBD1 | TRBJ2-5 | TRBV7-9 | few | CASSPPGTGKETQYF | TGTGCCAGCAGCCCCCCCGGGACAGGGAAAGAGACCCAGTACTTC
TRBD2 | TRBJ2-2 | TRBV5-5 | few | CASSRGGGGITGELFF | TGTGCCAGCAGCCGGGGCGGCGGGGGGATCACCGGGGAGCTGTTTTTT
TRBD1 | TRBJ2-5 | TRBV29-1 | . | CSFGTGVSQETQYF | TGCAGCTTTGGGACAGGGGTTTCCCAAGAGACCCAGTACTTC
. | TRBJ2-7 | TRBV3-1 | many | CASSQQEEWEQYF | TGTGCCAGCAGCCAACAGGAGGAATGGGAGCAGTACTTC
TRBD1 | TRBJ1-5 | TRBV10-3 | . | CVTTGTVNVQPQHF | TGTGTCACCACCGGGACAGTCAACGTACAGCCCCAGCATTTT
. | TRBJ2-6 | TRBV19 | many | CASSISGANVLTF | TGTGCCAGTAGTATTTCTGGGGCCAACGTCCTGACTTTC
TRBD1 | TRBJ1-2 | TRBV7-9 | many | CASSLIQGENYGYTF | TGTGCCAGCAGCTTAATACAGGGGGAAAACTATGGCTACACCTTC
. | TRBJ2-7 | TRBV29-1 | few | CSVTTGTYEQYF | TGCAGCGTTACTACAGGAACCTACGAGCAGTACTTC
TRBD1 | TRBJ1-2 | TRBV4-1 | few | CASSQAGTGGTNYGYTF | TGCGCCAGCAGCCAAGCCGGGACAGGGGGAACCAACTATGGCTACACCTTC
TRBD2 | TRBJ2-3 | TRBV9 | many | CASSVVTSGPDTQYF | TGTGCCAGCAGCGTAGTTACTAGCGGGCCCGATACGCAGTATTTT
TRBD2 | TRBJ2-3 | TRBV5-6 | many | CASSLEGLAGSTDTQYF | TGTGCCAGCAGCTTGGAGGGACTAGCGGGAAGCACAGATACGCAGTATTTT
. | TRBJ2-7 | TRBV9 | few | CASSKSDSGEQYF | TGTGCCAGCAGCAAATCGGACAGTGGGGAGCAGTACTTC
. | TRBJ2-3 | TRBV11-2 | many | CASTLVRGPTDTQYF | TGTGCCAGCACCCTAGTCAGGGGACCCACAGATACGCAGTATTTT
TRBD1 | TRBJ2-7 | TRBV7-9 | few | CASSLSGQGPYEQYF | TGTGCCAGCAGCTTATCCGGACAGGGCCCCTACGAGCAGTACTTC
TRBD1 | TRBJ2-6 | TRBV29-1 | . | CSVDGQGSGANVLTF | TGCAGCGTTGACGGACAGGGGTCTGGGGCCAACGTCCTGACTTTC
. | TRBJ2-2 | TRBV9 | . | CASSAYQETGELFF | TGTGCCAGCAGCGCGTACCAGGAAACCGGGGAGCTGTTTTTT
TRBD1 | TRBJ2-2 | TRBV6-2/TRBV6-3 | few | CASSVPDRDFNTGELFF | TGTGCCAGCAGTGTCCCCGACAGGGATTTCAACACCGGGGAGCTGTTTTTT
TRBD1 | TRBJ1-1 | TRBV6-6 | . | CASRHKTGTNTEAFF | TGTGCCAGCAGACACAAGACAGGGACCAACACTGAAGCTTTCTTT
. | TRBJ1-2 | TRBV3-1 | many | CASSLRGGYTF | TGTGCCAGCAGCCTCCGGGGCGGCTACACCTTC
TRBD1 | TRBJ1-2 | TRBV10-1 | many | CATQGADVYGYTF | TGCGCCACCCAGGGGGCGGACGTGTATGGCTACACCTTC
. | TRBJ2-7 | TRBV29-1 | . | CSVDGGHGIYEQYF | TGCAGCGTTGATGGGGGTCACGGTATCTACGAGCAGTACTTC
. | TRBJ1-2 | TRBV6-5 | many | CASSTLNANYGYTF | TGTGCCAGCAGTACCCTCAACGCTAACTATGGCTACACCTTC
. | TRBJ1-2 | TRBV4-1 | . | CASSPLGEDGYTF | TGCGCCAGCAGCCCGTTGGGTGAAGATGGCTACACCTTC
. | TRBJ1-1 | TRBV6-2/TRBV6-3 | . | CASSYPATEAFF | TGTGCCAGCAGTTACCCGGCCACTGAAGCTTTCTTT
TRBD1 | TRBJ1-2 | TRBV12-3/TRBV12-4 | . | CASRGTVNYGYTF | TGTGCCAGCAGGGGGACAGTTAACTATGGCTACACCTTC
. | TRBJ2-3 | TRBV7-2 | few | CASSLIQTDTQYF | TGTGCCAGCAGCTTAATCCAGACAGATACGCAGTATTTT
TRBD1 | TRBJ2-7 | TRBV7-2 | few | CASSPTGGPYEQYF | TGTGCCAGCAGCCCCACAGGGGGTCCCTACGAGCAGTACTTC